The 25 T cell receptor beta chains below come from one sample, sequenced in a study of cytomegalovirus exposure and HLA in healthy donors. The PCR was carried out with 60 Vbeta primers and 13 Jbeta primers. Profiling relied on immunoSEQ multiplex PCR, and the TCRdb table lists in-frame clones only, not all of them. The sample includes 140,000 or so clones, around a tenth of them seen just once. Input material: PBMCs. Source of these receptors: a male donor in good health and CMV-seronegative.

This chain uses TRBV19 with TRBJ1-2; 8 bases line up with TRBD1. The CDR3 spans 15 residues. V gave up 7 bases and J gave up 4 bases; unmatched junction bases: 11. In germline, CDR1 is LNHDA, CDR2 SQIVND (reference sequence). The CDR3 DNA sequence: TGTGCCAGTACCGGCCGCCTGGACAGGGCCTATGGCTACACCTTC. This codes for CASTGRLDRAYGYTF.

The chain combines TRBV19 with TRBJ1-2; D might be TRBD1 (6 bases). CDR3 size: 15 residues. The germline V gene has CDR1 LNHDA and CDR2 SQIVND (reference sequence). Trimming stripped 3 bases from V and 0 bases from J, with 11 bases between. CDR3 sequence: CASSIGQPTNYGYTF. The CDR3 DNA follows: TGTGCCAGTAGTATCGGACAGCCAACTAACTATGGCTACACCTTC.

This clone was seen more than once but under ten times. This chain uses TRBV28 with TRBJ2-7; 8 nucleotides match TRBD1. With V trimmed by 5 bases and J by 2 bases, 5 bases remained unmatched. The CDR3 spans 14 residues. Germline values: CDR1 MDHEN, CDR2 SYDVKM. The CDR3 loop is CASSQGQGPYEQYF. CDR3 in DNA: TGTGCCAGCAGTCAAGGACAGGGTCCCTACGAGCAGTACTTC.

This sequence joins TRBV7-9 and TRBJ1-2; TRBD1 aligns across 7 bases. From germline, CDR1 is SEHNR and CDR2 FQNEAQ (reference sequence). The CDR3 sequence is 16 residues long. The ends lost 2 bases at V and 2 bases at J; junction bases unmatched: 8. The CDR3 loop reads CASSLRGGQVNYGYTF. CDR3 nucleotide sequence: TGTGCCAGCAGCTTAAGGGGAGGACAGGTCAACTATGGCTACACCTTC.

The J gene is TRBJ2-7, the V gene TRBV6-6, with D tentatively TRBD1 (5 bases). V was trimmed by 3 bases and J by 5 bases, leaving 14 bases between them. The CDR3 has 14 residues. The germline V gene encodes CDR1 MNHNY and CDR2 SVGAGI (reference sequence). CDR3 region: CASSYSQGINEQYF. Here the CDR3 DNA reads TGTGCCAGCAGTTATAGTCAGGGTATCAACGAGCAGTACTTC.

CDR3 amino acids: CASGGGGTQYF. CDR3 in DNA: TGTGCCAGCGGGGGCGGGGGGACGCAGTATTTT. The V and J genes are TRBV7-9 and TRBJ2-3, with 8 bases matching TRBD2. Trimming took 8 bases from V and 9 from J; bases not matched to a gene: 4. The CDR3 length is 11 residues. Germline CDR1 is SEHNR and CDR2 is FQNEAQ (reference sequence).

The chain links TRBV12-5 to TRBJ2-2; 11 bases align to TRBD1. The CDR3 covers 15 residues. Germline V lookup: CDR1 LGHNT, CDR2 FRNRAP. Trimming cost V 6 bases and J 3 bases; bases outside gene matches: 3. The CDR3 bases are TGTGCTAGTGGCTCGGGACAGGGGGACACCGGGGAGCTGTTTTTT. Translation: CASGSGQGDTGELFF.

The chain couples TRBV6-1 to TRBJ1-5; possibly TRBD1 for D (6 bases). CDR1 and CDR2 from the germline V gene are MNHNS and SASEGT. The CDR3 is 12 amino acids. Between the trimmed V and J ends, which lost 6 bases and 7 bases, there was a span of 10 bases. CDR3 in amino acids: CASRQGSQPQHF. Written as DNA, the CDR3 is TGTGCCAGCAGACAGGGAAGCCAGCCCCAGCATTTT.

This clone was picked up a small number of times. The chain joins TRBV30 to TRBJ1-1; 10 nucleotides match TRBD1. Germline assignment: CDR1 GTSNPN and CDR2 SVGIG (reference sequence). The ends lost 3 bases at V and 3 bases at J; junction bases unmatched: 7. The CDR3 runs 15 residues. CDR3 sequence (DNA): TGTGCCTGGAGACCTCCGGGACAGGGGTACACTGAAGCTTTCTTT. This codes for CAWRPPGQGYTEAFF.

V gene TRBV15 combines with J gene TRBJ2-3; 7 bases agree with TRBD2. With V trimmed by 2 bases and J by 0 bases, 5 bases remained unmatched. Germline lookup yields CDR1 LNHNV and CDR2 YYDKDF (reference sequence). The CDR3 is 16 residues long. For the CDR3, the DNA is TGTGCCACCAGCAGATCGGCTAGCGGCAGCACAGATACGCAGTATTTT. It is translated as CATSRSASGSTDTQYF.

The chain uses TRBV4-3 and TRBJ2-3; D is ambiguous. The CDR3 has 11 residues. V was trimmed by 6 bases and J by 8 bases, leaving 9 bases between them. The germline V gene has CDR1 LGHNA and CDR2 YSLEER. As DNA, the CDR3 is TGCGCCAGCAGTAGAACGGGTACGCAGTATTTT. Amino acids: CASSRTGTQYF.

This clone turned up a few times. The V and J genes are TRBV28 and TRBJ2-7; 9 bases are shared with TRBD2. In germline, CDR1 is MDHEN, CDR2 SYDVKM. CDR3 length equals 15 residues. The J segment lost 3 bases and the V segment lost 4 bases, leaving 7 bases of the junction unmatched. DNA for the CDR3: TGTGCCAGCAGTTCCCGGACTAGCGTGTACTACGAGCAGTACTTC. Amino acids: CASSSRTSVYYEQYF.

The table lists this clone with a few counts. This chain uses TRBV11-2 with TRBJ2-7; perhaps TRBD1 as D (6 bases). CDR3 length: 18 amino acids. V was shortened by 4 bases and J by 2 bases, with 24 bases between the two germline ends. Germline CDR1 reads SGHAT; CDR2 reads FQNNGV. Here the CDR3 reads CASSSTKIDRDKPYEQYF. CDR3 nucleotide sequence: TGTGCCAGCAGCTCTACCAAGATCGACCGGGACAAGCCCTACGAGCAGTACTTC.

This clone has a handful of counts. The CDR3 DNA is TGCGCCAGCAGCGATGACAGGGGGAGGAATGGCTACACCTTC. Its translation: CASSDDRGRNGYTF. The gene calls are TRBV5-1 and TRBJ1-2, with TRBD1 identical over 9 bases. The CDR3 runs to 14 residues. The germline V gene has CDR1 SGHRS and CDR2 YFSETQ. J was trimmed by 6 bases and V by 4 bases; bases with no gene match: 7.

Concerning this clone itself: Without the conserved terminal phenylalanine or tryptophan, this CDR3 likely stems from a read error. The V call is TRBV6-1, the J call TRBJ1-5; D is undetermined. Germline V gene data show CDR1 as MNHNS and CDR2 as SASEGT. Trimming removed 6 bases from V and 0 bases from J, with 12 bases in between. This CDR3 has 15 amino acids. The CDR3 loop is CASSIGLISNQPQHV. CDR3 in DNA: TGTGCCAGCAGCATCGGACTGATTAGCAATCAGCCCCAGCATGTT.

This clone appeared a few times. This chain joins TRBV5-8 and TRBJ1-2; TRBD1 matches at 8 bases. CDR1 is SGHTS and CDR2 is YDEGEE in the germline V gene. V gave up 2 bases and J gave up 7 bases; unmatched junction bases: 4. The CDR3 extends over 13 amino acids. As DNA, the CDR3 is TGTGCCAGCAGCTTCCAGGGGGCAGGTGGCTACACCTTC. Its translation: CASSFQGAGGYTF.

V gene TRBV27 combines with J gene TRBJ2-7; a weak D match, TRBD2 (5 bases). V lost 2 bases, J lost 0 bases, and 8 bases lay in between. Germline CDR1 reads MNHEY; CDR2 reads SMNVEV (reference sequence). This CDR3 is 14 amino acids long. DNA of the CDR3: TGTGCCAGCAGTTTAGACTATTACTCCTACGAGCAGTACTTC. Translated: CASSLDYYSYEQYF.

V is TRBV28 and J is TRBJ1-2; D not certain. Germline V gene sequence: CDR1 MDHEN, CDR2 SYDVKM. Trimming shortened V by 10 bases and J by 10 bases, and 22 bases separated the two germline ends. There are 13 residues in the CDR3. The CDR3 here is CATTIKGGIDYTF. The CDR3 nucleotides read TGTGCCACCACAATAAAGGGCGGGATCGACTACACCTTC.

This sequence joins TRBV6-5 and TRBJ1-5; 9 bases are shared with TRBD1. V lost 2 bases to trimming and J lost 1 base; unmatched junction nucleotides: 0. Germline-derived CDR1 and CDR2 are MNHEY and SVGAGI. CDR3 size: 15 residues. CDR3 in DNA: TGTGCCAGCAGTTACGGACAGGGGAGCAATCAGCCCCAGCATTTT. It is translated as CASSYGQGSNQPQHF.

CDR3: CASSQRQGWEETQYF. CDR3 coding DNA: TGTGCCAGCAGTCAAAGACAGGGCTGGGAAGAGACCCAGTACTTC. V is TRBV27 and J is TRBJ2-5, with TRBD1 matching 7 bases. The CDR3 extends over 15 amino acids. The V gene end was trimmed by 5 bases and the J gene end by 3 bases; junction bases not matched to a gene: 9. Germline V lookup: CDR1 MNHEY, CDR2 SMNVEV (reference sequence).

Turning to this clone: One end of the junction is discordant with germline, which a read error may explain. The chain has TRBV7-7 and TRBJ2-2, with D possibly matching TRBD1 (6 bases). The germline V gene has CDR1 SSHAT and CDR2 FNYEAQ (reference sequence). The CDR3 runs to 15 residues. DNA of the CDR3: TGTGCTAGCAGCCCGCGGACAGCCAACACCGGGGAGCTGTTTTTT. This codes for CASSPRTANTGELFF.

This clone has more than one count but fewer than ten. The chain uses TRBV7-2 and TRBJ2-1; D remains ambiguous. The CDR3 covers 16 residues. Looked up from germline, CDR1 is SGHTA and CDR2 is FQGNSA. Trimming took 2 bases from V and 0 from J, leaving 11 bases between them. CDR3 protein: CASSLIPASSYNEQFF. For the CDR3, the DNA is TGTGCCAGCAGCTTAATTCCCGCGAGCTCCTACAATGAGCAGTTCTTC. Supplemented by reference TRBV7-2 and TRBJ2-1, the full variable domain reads GAGVSQSPSNKVTEKGKDVELRCDPISGHTALYWYRQSLGQGLEFLIYFQGNSAPDKSGLPSDRFSAERTGGSVSTLTIQRTQQEDSAVYLCASSLIPASSYNEQFFGPGTRLTVL.

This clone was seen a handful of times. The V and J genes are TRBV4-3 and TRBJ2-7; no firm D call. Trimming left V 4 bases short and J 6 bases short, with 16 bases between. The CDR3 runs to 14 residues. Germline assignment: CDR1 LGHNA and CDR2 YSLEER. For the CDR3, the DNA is TGCGCCAGCAGCCCCTTGCTCGGTTCCCCCGAGCAGTACTTC. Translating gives CASSPLLGSPEQYF.

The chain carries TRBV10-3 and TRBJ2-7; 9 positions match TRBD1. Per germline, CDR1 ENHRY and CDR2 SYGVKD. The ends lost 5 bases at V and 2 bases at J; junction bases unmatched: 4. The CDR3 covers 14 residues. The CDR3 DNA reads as TGTGCCATCAGTAGCGGACAGGGGACCTACGAGCAGTACTTC. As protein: CAISSGQGTYEQYF.

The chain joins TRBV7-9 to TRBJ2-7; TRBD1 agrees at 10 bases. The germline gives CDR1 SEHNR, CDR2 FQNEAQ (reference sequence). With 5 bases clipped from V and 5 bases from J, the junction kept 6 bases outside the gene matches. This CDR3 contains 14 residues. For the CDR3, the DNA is TGTGCCAGCAGCCCCCCCGGGACAGGGGACGAGCAGTACTTC. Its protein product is CASSPPGTGDEQYF.